Following are 28 T cell receptor beta chains from one sample sequenced in a study of graft-versus-host responses after intestinal transplantation. Which antigens these TCRs recognize remains unknown. Using immunoSEQ multiplex PCR, the repertoire was profiled, and TCRdb retains in-frame clones only, with some absent. The table records 84,000 or so clones, roughly 80% of them present only once. Here the sequenced sample was unstimulated CD4+ T cells sorted from spleen or lymph node cells, taken before intestinal transplant. The source is a human donor who received an intestinal transplant.

The V and J genes are TRBV9 and TRBJ1-6, with D unresolved. The CDR3 covers 16 residues. Between the trimmed V and J ends, which lost 0 bases and 1 base, there was a span of 8 bases. Germline values: CDR1 SGDLS, CDR2 YYNGEE. CDR3 in DNA: TGTGCCAGCAGCGTAGACGCAGGTTCCTATAATTCACCCCTCCACTTT. Its translation: CASSVDAGSYNSPLHF.

The V call is TRBV5-1, the J call TRBJ2-6; TRBD1 matches at 12 bases. V shed 2 bases, J shed 3 bases, and the junction held 3 bases outside the gene matches. Germline V CDR1 and CDR2: SGHRS, YFSETQ. CDR3 length: 17 residues. This CDR3 reads CASSFGTGGGGANVLTF. DNA for the CDR3: TGCGCCAGCAGCTTCGGGACAGGGGGCGGTGGGGCCAACGTCCTGACTTTC.

This clone appeared a single time. This chain connects TRBV7-6 to TRBJ2-3; TRBD2 matches 12 bases. The junction had 6 bases not matched to a gene; V was cut back by 3 bases and J by 2 bases. The CDR3 runs 17 residues. Germline V gene data show CDR1 as SGHVS and CDR2 as FNYEAQ. CDR3 nucleotide sequence: TGTGCCAGCAGCTTTAGGCTAGCGGGGGGGATCACAGATACGCAGTATTTT. Residues: CASSFRLAGGITDTQYF.

The V and J genes are TRBV9 and TRBJ2-7; 8 positions match TRBD1. The CDR3 is 14 amino acids. Germline CDR1 is SGDLS and CDR2 is YYNGEE. V lost 0 bases to trimming and J lost 4 bases; unmatched junction nucleotides: 3. The CDR3 DNA sequence: TGTGCCAGCAGCGTAGGGACAGGGACGTACGAGCAGTACTTC. It is translated as CASSVGTGTYEQYF. Together with reference TRBV9 and TRBJ2-7, the CDR3 gives the full variable domain: DSGVTQTPKHLITATGQRVTLRCSPRSGDLSVYWYQQSLDQGLQFLIQYYNGEERAKGNILERFSAQQFPDLHSELNLSSLELGDSALYFCASSVGTGTYEQYFGPGTRLTVT.

The chain recombines TRBV6-1 with TRBJ2-6; weak D call: TRBD2 (5 bases). Germline V gene lookup returns CDR1 MNHNS and CDR2 SASEGT. The V end lost 2 bases, the J end lost 12 bases, and 8 bases lay between the germline ends. This CDR3 is 12 amino acids long. The CDR3 nucleotides read TGTGCCAGCAGTGAATGGGAGAGCGTCCTGACTTTC. Its translation: CASSEWESVLTF.

This clone was recorded a few times. The chain recombines TRBV6-9 with TRBJ2-7, with 12 bases identical to TRBD2. The V gene's germline CDR1 is MNHGY and CDR2 SVAAGI. CDR3 length equals 18 residues. The V segment lost 5 bases and the J segment 0 bases; nucleotides outside the gene matches: 11. The DNA of the CDR3 is TGTGCCAGCAGTGCAGCTAGCGGGAGGGACCATCTCTCCTACGAGCAGTACTTC. This sequence encodes CASSAASGRDHLSYEQYF.

This clone was detected only a few times. This sequence joins TRBV2 and TRBJ2-2; 7 nucleotides agree with TRBD2. Germline V gives CDR1 SNHLY, CDR2 FYNNEI. The CDR3 is made up of 14 amino acids. The V gene end was trimmed by 6 bases and the J gene end by 5 bases; junction bases not matched to a gene: 6. CDR3 bases: TGTGCCAGCAGCGGAGAGGGAGGGACCGGGGAGCTGTTTTTT. It codes for CASSGEGGTGELFF.

The rearrangement joins TRBV28 to TRBJ2-3, with 8 bases lining up with TRBD2. The germline gives CDR1 MDHEN, CDR2 SYDVKM. Trimming cost V 4 bases and J 0 bases; bases outside gene matches: 3. The CDR3 is 15 amino acids. CDR3 sequence reads: CASSYRGGSTDTQYF. The CDR3 nucleotides are TGTGCCAGCAGTTACCGGGGGGGTAGCACAGATACGCAGTATTTT.

The J gene is TRBJ2-7, the V gene TRBV7-2; 7 bases match TRBD1. CDR3 size: 16 residues. Germline-derived CDR1 and CDR2 are SGHTA and FQGNSA. The trim removed 1 base at V and 1 base at J, leaving 7 bases unmatched. Here the CDR3 DNA reads TGTGCCAGCAGCTTAGGACAGGGATTATCATCCTACGAGCAGTACTTC. Translation gives CASSLGQGLSSYEQYF.

The chain joins TRBV19 to TRBJ1-2, with D perhaps matching TRBD1 (5 bases). The CDR3 has 16 residues. V lost 3 bases to trimming and J lost 0 bases, with 14 bases between them. Germline V gene data show CDR1 as LNHDA and CDR2 as SQIVND (reference sequence). CDR3: CASSITTGGSNYGYTF. The DNA of the CDR3 is TGTGCCAGTAGTATCACCACAGGCGGCTCTAACTATGGCTACACCTTC.

In its sample, this clone was seen a few times. V usage is TRBV25-1 and J usage is TRBJ2-1; 7 positions match TRBD1. V dropped 2 bases and J dropped 12; count of bases not matched to a gene: 16. The CDR3 has 16 residues. Germline V gene sequence: CDR1 MGHDK, CDR2 SYGVNS. CDR3 amino acids: CASSEGYRGEVDVQFF. In DNA form, the CDR3 reads TGTGCCAGCAGTGAAGGTTACAGGGGTGAGGTGGATGTGCAGTTCTTC.

The chain carries TRBV7-9 and TRBJ1-1, with TRBD1 identical over 7 bases. The ends lost 5 bases at V and 0 bases at J; junction bases unmatched: 9. Germline V gene sequence: CDR1 SEHNR, CDR2 FQNEAQ (reference sequence). The CDR3 contains 16 residues. The CDR3 protein is CASSRQGALLNTEAFF. Written as DNA, the CDR3 is TGTGCCAGCAGCCGACAGGGAGCTCTGTTGAACACTGAAGCTTTCTTT.

V is TRBV5-1 and J is TRBJ2-7; maybe TRBD2 (6 bases). With 2 bases removed from V and 7 bases from J, the gap between germline ends came to 10 bases. This CDR3 is 12 amino acids long. Germline V gives CDR1 SGHRS, CDR2 YFSETQ. Written as DNA, the CDR3 is TGCGCCAGCAGCTTATGGGGGGAAGAGCAGTACTTC. It translates to CASSLWGEEQYF.

This clone has more than one count but fewer than ten. The V call is TRBV9, the J call TRBJ2-5; 10 bases are a match to TRBD2. Germline V gives CDR1 SGDLS, CDR2 YYNGEE. The V gene end was trimmed by 4 bases and the J gene end by 5 bases; junction bases not matched to a gene: 11. The length of the CDR3 is 16 residues. CDR3 region: CASSQTGSAGGETQYF. The CDR3 coding sequence is TGTGCCAGCAGCCAAACCGGCTCAGCGGGAGGGGAGACCCAGTACTTC.

The J gene is TRBJ1-2, the V gene TRBV11-2; D perhaps matches TRBD1 (5 bases). Germline CDR1 SGHAT, CDR2 FQNNGV. Trimming took off 0 bases at V and 5 bases at J, with 10 bases between the two ends. There are 14 residues in the CDR3. CDR3 loop: CASSLDPAGYGYTF. The CDR3 nucleotides read TGTGCCAGCAGCTTAGATCCGGCAGGGTATGGCTACACCTTC.

The rearrangement links TRBV11-2 to TRBJ1-5; D is ambiguous. V dropped 2 bases and J dropped 5 bases, with 7 bases sitting between them. The CDR3 extends over 13 amino acids. Germline lookup yields CDR1 SGHAT and CDR2 FQNNGV. CDR3 DNA sequence: TGTGCCAGCAGCTTAAATTCATATCAGCCCCAGCATTTT. Translated: CASSLNSYQPQHF.

V usage is TRBV2 and J usage is TRBJ1-5; 7 bases agree with TRBD1. Germline CDR1 and CDR2: SNHLY and FYNNEI. V dropped 6 bases and J dropped 2; count of bases not matched to a gene: 7. CDR3 size: 15 residues. The CDR3 DNA is TGTGCCAGCAGCAGGGGGATGGTGGGCAATCAGCCCCAGCATTTT. Translation gives CASSRGMVGNQPQHF.

V is TRBV28 and J is TRBJ1-2, with 9 bases matching TRBD1. This CDR3 has 14 residues. J was trimmed by 4 bases and V by 6 bases; bases with no gene match: 6. CDR1 is MDHEN and CDR2 is SYDVKM in the germline V gene. The CDR3 bases are TGTGCCAGCAGCAGGGACAGGGTGGGCTATGGCTACACCTTC. Its translation is CASSRDRVGYGYTF.

This clone was picked up one time. The chain has TRBV7-6 and TRBJ2-1, with D perhaps matching TRBD1 (5 bases). CDR3 length: 18 amino acids. CDR1 SGHVS and CDR2 FNYEAQ come from the germline V gene. Deletions cut 1 base from V and 4 bases from J, with 20 bases between. The CDR3 bases are TGTGCCAGCAGCTTAGTAGGGTCGACAGACGCTGCTTACAATGAGCAGTTCTTC. This codes for CASSLVGSTDAAYNEQFF.

The chain combines TRBV27 with TRBJ2-1; no reliable D call. Trimming left V 5 bases short and J 1 base short, with 15 bases between. CDR1 and CDR2 from the germline V gene are MNHEY and SMNVEV (reference sequence). CDR3 length: 16 residues. The CDR3 DNA follows: TGTGCCAGCAGTGGTCCACCTTCCGGTTCCTACAATGAGCAGTTCTTC. This codes for CASSGPPSGSYNEQFF.

The chain couples TRBV11-2 to TRBJ1-4; 11 bases fit TRBD1. CDR1 and CDR2 from the germline V gene are SGHAT and FQNNGV. The CDR3 runs 17 residues. With V trimmed by 4 bases and J by 8 bases, 12 bases remained unmatched. As DNA, the CDR3 is TGTGCCAGCAGCTCCGAGAGGCGGGGGACAGGGGGAGAAAAACTGTTTTTT. Amino acid sequence: CASSSERRGTGGEKLFF. Complete variable domain (other parts from reference TRBV11-2 and TRBJ1-4): EAGVAQSPRYKIIEKRQSVAFWCNPISGHATLYWYQQILGQGPKLLIQFQNNGVVDDSQLPKDRFSAERLKGVDSTLKIQPAKLEDSAVYLCASSSERRGTGGEKLFFGSGTQLSVL.

The chain links TRBV21-1 to TRBJ1-2; TRBD1 is the table's D call, not checked against the DNA. TRBV21-1 has pseudogene status. The CDR3 runs to 18 residues. The CDR3 here is CASSDHQTGTLSNYGYTF. The CDR3 region has the DNA TGTGCCAGCAGCGACCACCAGACAGGGACGTTGTCTAACTATGGCTACACCTTC.

This clone was picked up a small number of times. The chain joins TRBV5-4 to TRBJ2-3; D perhaps matches TRBD2 (5 bases). Trimming cost V 4 bases and J 2 bases, with 8 bases left between them. The CDR3 runs 13 residues. Germline lookup yields CDR1 SGHNT and CDR2 YYREEE (reference sequence). This chain's CDR3 is CASSGRNTDTQYF. CDR3 DNA sequence: TGTGCCAGCAGCGGGAGAAACACAGATACGCAGTATTTT.

The V and J genes are TRBV6-5 and TRBJ2-1; 9 bases agree with TRBD2. The CDR3 has 15 residues. V shed 0 bases, J shed 9 bases, and the junction held 6 bases outside the gene matches. Germline CDR1 MNHEY, CDR2 SVGAGI. The CDR3 DNA reads as TGTGCCAGCAGTTACTCGGGACTAGCCGTGAGTGAGCAGTTCTTC. Translated: CASSYSGLAVSEQFF.

The J gene is TRBJ1-2, the V gene TRBV19; the D is unclear. The CDR3 is 13 amino acids. Germline loops: CDR1 LNHDA, CDR2 SQIVND (reference sequence). Trimming stripped 5 bases from V and 7 bases from J, with 14 bases between. The CDR3 DNA is TGTGCCAGTAGTTTCAGGACCGAGGGTGGCTACACCTTC. Its protein product is CASSFRTEGGYTF.

The chain links TRBV11-2 to TRBJ1-1; tentative D call: TRBD1 (5 bases). V lost 1 base, J lost 0 bases, and 18 bases lay in between. Germline lookup yields CDR1 SGHAT and CDR2 FQNNGV. CDR3 length: 18 residues. The CDR3 protein is CASSLVSPGRLMNTEAFF. For the CDR3, the DNA is TGTGCCAGCAGCTTAGTTTCTCCAGGGCGGTTAATGAACACTGAAGCTTTCTTT.

The chain recombines TRBV7-9 with TRBJ2-3; 10 bases match TRBD1. After removal of 3 bases from V and 1 base from J, the junction contained 1 base not matched to a gene. This CDR3 has 15 amino acids. Germline loops: CDR1 SEHNR, CDR2 FQNEAQ (reference sequence). CDR3 loop: CASSFGTGGTDTQYF. CDR3 sequence (DNA): TGTGCCAGCAGCTTCGGGACAGGGGGCACAGATACGCAGTATTTT. Full variable domain (missing parts from reference TRBV7-9 and TRBJ2-3): DTGVSQNPRHKITKRGQNVTFRCDPISEHNRLYWYRQTLGQGPEFLTYFQNEAQLEKSRLLSDRFSAERPKGSFSTLEIQRTEQGDSAMYLCASSFGTGGTDTQYFGPGTRLTVL.

The sample holds one count of this clone. CDR3 sequence (DNA): TGTGCCATCCGAACAGGGGGCGAGGCGCAGTTCTTC. It encodes CAIRTGGEAQFF. The chain carries TRBV10-3 and TRBJ2-1; 9 bases fit TRBD1. Germline-derived CDR1 and CDR2 are ENHRY and SYGVKD. V lost 8 bases and J lost 12; bases outside the gene matches: 8. CDR3 length: 12 residues.